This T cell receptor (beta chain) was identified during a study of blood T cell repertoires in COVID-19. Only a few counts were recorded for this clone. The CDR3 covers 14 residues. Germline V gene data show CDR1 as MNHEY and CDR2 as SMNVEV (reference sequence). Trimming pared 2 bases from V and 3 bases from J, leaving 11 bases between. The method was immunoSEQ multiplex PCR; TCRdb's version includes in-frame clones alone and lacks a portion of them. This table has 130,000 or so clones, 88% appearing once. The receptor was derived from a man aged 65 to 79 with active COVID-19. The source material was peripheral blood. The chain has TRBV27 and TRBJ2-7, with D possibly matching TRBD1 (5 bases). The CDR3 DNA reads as TGTGCCAGCAGTTTAGTTGACAGTCTCTACGAGCAGTACTTC. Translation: CASSLVDSLYEQYF.